This entry lists 17 T cell receptor beta chains sequenced from one sample in a study of cytomegalovirus exposure and HLA in healthy donors. It was with 60 Vbeta and 13 Jbeta primers that the PCR ran. Sequencing used immunoSEQ multiplex PCR; TCRdb keeps in-frame clones, though not all of them. The sample carries 150,000 to 200,000 clones, around 79% recorded once. The sequenced sample consisted of PBMCs. The receptors originated from a middle-aged man in good health and CMV-seropositive.

The rearrangement joins TRBV9 to TRBJ2-1; TRBD2 is a possible D gene (6 bases). Germline V gene data show CDR1 as SGDLS and CDR2 as YYNGEE. This CDR3 is built from 15 residues. V lost 0 bases, J lost 9 bases, and 16 bases lay in between. The CDR3 loop is CASSVGWDAGGEQFF. CDR3 sequence (DNA): TGTGCCAGCAGCGTAGGGTGGGACGCCGGGGGTGAGCAGTTCTTC.

The table lists this clone with a count of one. The genes are TRBV6-5 and TRBJ1-6, with 7 positions matching TRBD1. CDR1 and CDR2 from the germline V gene are MNHEY and SVGAGI. The CDR3 extends over 14 amino acids. The V and J ends lost 6 bases and 8 bases, in that order; junction bases with no gene match: 7. In DNA, the CDR3 is TGTGCCAGCAGGCCCGGGACAGAGTATTCACCCCTCCACTTT. Amino acids: CASRPGTEYSPLHF.

V and J are TRBV5-8 and TRBJ1-1; no firm D call. CDR1 SGHTS and CDR2 YDEGEE come from the germline V gene. The V end lost 4 bases, the J end lost 1 base, and 2 bases lay between the germline ends. This CDR3 contains 11 residues. CDR3 sequence: CASSQNTEAFF. In nucleotides, the CDR3 is TGTGCCAGCAGCCAGAACACTGAAGCTTTCTTT. The whole variable domain, filled in from reference TRBV5-8 and TRBJ1-1, reads EAGVTQSPTHLIKTRGQQATLRCSPISGHTSVYWYQQALGLGLQFLLWYDEGEERNRGNFPPRFSGRQFPNYSSELNVNALELEDSALYLCASSQNTEAFFGQGTRLTVV.

This clone was counted only a few times. The chain employs TRBV5-4 and TRBJ2-1; 9 bases line up with TRBD1. The trim removed 0 bases at V and 6 bases at J, leaving 4 bases unmatched. The CDR3 totals 15 residues. Per the germline V gene, CDR1 is SGHNT and CDR2 is YYREEE (reference sequence). The CDR3 region has the DNA TGTGCCAGCAGCTTGGACAGGGGGCCATTCAATGAGCAGTTCTTC. Amino acids: CASSLDRGPFNEQFF.

This clone was observed a few times. This sample also contains other DNA sequences that code for the same CDR3. The chain joins TRBV25-1 to TRBJ1-2, with unresolved D. The CDR3 consists of 13 residues. Germline V gene lookup returns CDR1 MGHDK and CDR2 SYGVNS. Trimming removed 2 bases from V and 4 bases from J, with 8 bases in between. In DNA form, the CDR3 reads TGTGCCAGCAGTGAAAATGGAGGCTATGGCTACACCTTC. Its translation: CASSENGGYGYTF.

This chain joins TRBV14 and TRBJ1-1; 8 bases align to TRBD1. The CDR3 sequence is 14 residues long. Germline CDR1 and CDR2: SGHDN and FVKESK. J was trimmed by 4 bases and V by 6 bases; bases with no gene match: 7. The CDR3 DNA follows: TGTGCCAGCAGAACGACAGGGGCCGGCACTGAAGCTTTCTTT. Translation: CASRTTGAGTEAFF.

The chain employs TRBV28 and TRBJ1-2; 8 nucleotides agree with TRBD1. CDR1 and CDR2 from the germline V gene are MDHEN and SYDVKM. CDR3 length: 13 residues. Trimming cost V 9 bases and J 4 bases; bases outside gene matches: 7. CDR3 DNA: TGTGCCAGTTGGGGGGGGACAGGCTATGGCTACACCTTC. Translated, it gives CASWGGTGYGYTF.

The chain recombines TRBV18 with TRBJ2-7, with a tentative D call TRBD1 (5 bases). The CDR3 spans 16 residues. V was shortened by 1 base and J by 3 bases, with 16 bases between the two germline ends. The germline CDR1 and CDR2 sequences are KGHSH and LQKENI. DNA of the CDR3: TGTGCCAGCTCACCACACGTCTCGCAGGGTAACTACGAGCAGTACTTC. The encoded protein is CASSPHVSQGNYEQYF.

The rearrangement joins TRBV27 to TRBJ1-4; 8 nucleotides line up with TRBD1. The CDR3 loop spans 17 amino acids. After removal of 0 bases from V and 4 bases from J, the junction contained 7 bases not matched to a gene. Germline V CDR1 and CDR2: MNHEY, SMNVEV (reference sequence). The chain's CDR3 is CASSLSFPTGVNEKLFF. CDR3 nucleotide sequence: TGTGCCAGCAGTTTATCTTTTCCGACAGGGGTTAATGAAAAACTGTTTTTT. The full variable domain, its missing parts supplied by reference TRBV27 and TRBJ1-4, is EAQVTQNPRYLITVTGKKLTVTCSQNMNHEYMSWYRQDPGLGLRQIYYSMNVEVTDKGDVPEGYKVSRKEKRNFPLILESPSPNQTSLYFCASSLSFPTGVNEKLFFGSGTQLSVL.

This chain connects TRBV18 to TRBJ1-2; D remains unclear. V gave up 3 bases and J gave up 8 bases, with 19 bases separating them. The germline V gene has CDR1 KGHSH and CDR2 LQKENI. This CDR3 comprises 15 residues. The CDR3: CASSPAEPGGGGYTF. The CDR3 bases are TGTGCCAGCTCACCCGCCGAGCCAGGCGGAGGGGGCTACACCTTC.

About this clone itself: One end of the junction fails to match germline, which may point to a read error. The chain recombines TRBV7-9 with TRBJ2-7, with TRBD2 matching over 9 bases. This CDR3 has 14 amino acids. The germline V gene encodes CDR1 SEHNR and CDR2 FQNEAQ (reference sequence). As DNA, the CDR3 is TGTTCCAGCAGCTCGACTAGCGGACCCTACGAGCAGTACTTC. Protein sequence: CSSSSTSGPYEQYF.

In its sample, this clone was seen once. This chain connects TRBV2 to TRBJ2-5; 10 nucleotides match TRBD1. V gave up 5 bases and J gave up 5 bases; unmatched junction bases: 14. CDR3 length equals 17 residues. CDR1 is SNHLY, CDR2 FYNNEI, per germline. The CDR3 nucleotides are TGTGCCAGCAGTCAGAGTTCGGCCGGGACAGGGGACGAGACCCAGTACTTC. Its translation is CASSQSSAGTGDETQYF.

V is TRBV4-1 and J is TRBJ1-1; D not resolved. In germline, CDR1 is MGHRA, CDR2 YSYEKL. Between the trimmed V and J ends, which lost 2 bases and 3 bases, there was a span of 19 bases. The CDR3 is 17 amino acids. The CDR3 loop is CASSQFLRNMIDTEAFF. In DNA form, the CDR3 reads TGCGCCAGCAGCCAATTCCTCAGGAATATGATTGACACTGAAGCTTTCTTT.

This clone was seen many times. Within the sample, other DNA sequences also encode this same CDR3. This sequence joins TRBV6-5 and TRBJ2-2, with D possibly matching TRBD2 (5 bases). The CDR3 is 14 residues long. V lost 3 bases, J lost 1 base, and 6 bases lay in between. Germline-derived CDR1 and CDR2 are MNHEY and SVGAGI. The CDR3 bases are TGTGCCAGCAGTTATCGGGGGAACACCGGGGAGCTGTTTTTT. It is translated as CASSYRGNTGELFF.

The J gene is TRBJ2-3, the V gene TRBV7-9; possibly TRBD1 for D (6 bases). The germline CDR1 and CDR2 sequences are SEHNR and FQNEAQ (reference sequence). This CDR3 is 12 amino acids long. Trimming removed 5 bases at V and 8 bases at J, with 11 bases between. The CDR3 here is CASSLGAGTQYF. The CDR3, as DNA: TGTGCCAGCAGCCTGGGGGCAGGTACGCAGTATTTT.

The chain couples TRBV4-2 to TRBJ2-1, with a weak D call TRBD2 (6 bases). V was trimmed by 0 bases and J by 4 bases, leaving 10 bases between them. Germline values: CDR1 LGHNA, CDR2 YNFKEQ. The CDR3 length is 15 residues. In DNA form, the CDR3 reads TGTGCCAGCAGCCAAGAGCCTAGCGCGTACAATGAGCAGTTCTTC. It codes for CASSQEPSAYNEQFF.

The V call is TRBV28, the J call TRBJ1-1; the D gene is possibly TRBD1 (6 bases). There are 15 residues in the CDR3. Per germline, CDR1 MDHEN and CDR2 SYDVKM. The V gene lost 4 bases and the J gene lost 1 base, with 13 bases spanning the gap. The CDR3 coding sequence is TGTGCCAGCAGTTCCCCGCGGGGGGCGAACACTGAAGCTTTCTTT. Protein sequence: CASSSPRGANTEAFF.